The 14 T cell receptor beta chains reported below all come from one sample, sequenced in a study of T cells and Merkel cell carcinoma outcomes. Libraries were prepared by immunoSEQ multiplex PCR; TCRdb keeps only in-frame clonotypes and omits some of them. This table holds roughly 15,000 clones, roughly 92% found once. Input material: tumor tissue from Merkel cell carcinoma. The source is a human donor with Merkel cell carcinoma.

This chain connects TRBV19 to TRBJ1-3; D gene ambiguous. The CDR3 is 14 residues long. V lost 1 base and J lost 1, with 5 bases in between. Looked up from germline, CDR1 is LNHDA and CDR2 is SQIVND (reference sequence). The CDR3 DNA sequence: TGTGCCAGTAGTATAGGGGGATCTGGAAACACCATATATTTT. This encodes CASSIGGSGNTIYF.

The CDR3 spells CASSPRPSAGEYNEQFF. The CDR3 region has the DNA TGTGCCAGCAGCCCGCGGCCCTCAGCGGGAGAATATAATGAGCAGTTCTTC. The chain combines TRBV5-4 with TRBJ2-1; 8 bases align to TRBD2. V lost 4 bases, J lost 7 bases, and 16 bases stayed unmatched. The germline V gene encodes CDR1 SGHNT and CDR2 YYREEE (reference sequence). CDR3 size: 17 residues.

The rearrangement uses TRBV7-2 and TRBJ2-6; D assignment may be TRBD1 or TRBD2 (5 bases each). Germline-derived CDR1 and CDR2 are SGHTA and FQGNSA. The CDR3 length is 15 residues. The V end was cut by 6 bases, the J end by 2 bases, with 11 bases between. This chain's CDR3 is CASSPQGPGANVLTF. The DNA for the CDR3 is TGTGCCAGCAGTCCCCAGGGACCTGGGGCCAACGTCCTGACTTTC.

Written as DNA, the CDR3 is TGTGCCAGCAATAGACACGGTTCCTACAATGAGCAGTTCTTC. Its protein is CASNRHGSYNEQFF. This rearrangement joins TRBV6-5 to TRBJ2-1, with D hard to call. CDR3 size: 14 residues. Between the trimmed V and J ends, which lost 7 bases and 1 base, there was a span of 11 bases. Germline V CDR1 and CDR2: MNHEY, SVGAGI.

A note on this clone: One end of the junction varies from germline; a read error may be responsible. This rearrangement joins TRBV5-1 to TRBJ1-2, with a weak D call TRBD1 (6 bases). Germline loops: CDR1 SGHRS, CDR2 YFSETQ. This CDR3 contains 14 residues. CDR3 region: CANSLGAGYNGYTF. The DNA for the CDR3 is TGCGCCAACAGCTTGGGGGCAGGGTATAACGGCTACACCTTC.

This clone was seen just once. The chain has TRBV5-8 and TRBJ1-2, with D possibly matching TRBD1 (5 bases). Germline-derived CDR1 and CDR2 are SGHTS and YDEGEE. The V end was cut by 2 bases, the J end by 4 bases, with 12 bases between. The CDR3 contains 14 residues. The CDR3 region is CASSFSRRAYGYTF. The CDR3 DNA reads as TGTGCCAGCAGCTTTTCCCGCAGGGCCTATGGCTACACCTTC.

The V call is TRBV5-6, the J call TRBJ1-3; D not resolved. The CDR3 sequence is 12 residues long. Germline V gene sequence: CDR1 SGHDT, CDR2 YYEEEE. Trimming pared 2 bases from V and 7 bases from J, leaving 7 bases between. Here the CDR3 reads CASSLNFNTIYF. DNA of the CDR3: TGTGCCAGCAGCTTAAACTTCAACACCATATATTTT. Filled out from reference TRBV5-6 and TRBJ1-3, the complete variable domain reads DAGVTQSPTHLIKTRGQQVTLRCSPKSGHDTVSWYQQALGQGPQFIFQYYEEEERQRGNFPDRFSGHQFPNYSSELNVNALLLGDSALYLCASSLNFNTIYFGEGSWLTVV.

As for this clone: A junction boundary mismatches the germline segment, possibly from a read error. The rearrangement joins TRBV5-1 to TRBJ2-7, with TRBD2 matching 14 bases. CDR3 length: 18 residues. CDR1 is SGHRS, CDR2 YFSETQ, per germline. The CDR3, as DNA: TGCGCCAGCAGCTTGGGTGGACTAGCGGGAGGAAGCTCCTACGAGCAGTATTTC. As protein: CASSLGGLAGGSSYEQYF.

The V and J genes are TRBV7-2 and TRBJ1-1; D is perhaps TRBD1 (5 bases). V lost 3 bases to trimming and J lost 5 bases, with 13 bases between them. Germline V lookup: CDR1 SGHTA, CDR2 FQGNSA. The CDR3 is 14 amino acids. The CDR3 loop reads CASSFRGAGTEAFF. The CDR3 DNA reads TGTGCCAGCAGCTTCCGGGGCGCGGGGACTGAAGCTTTCTTT.

V and J are TRBV18 and TRBJ2-7; D gene ambiguous. The CDR3 consists of 12 residues. CDR1 and CDR2 (germline): KGHSH, LQKENI. V was trimmed by 5 bases and J by 5 bases, leaving 10 bases between them. In DNA, the CDR3 is TGTGCCAGCTCAGCTTCGACGGACGAGCAGTACTTC. Amino acids: CASSASTDEQYF.

The CDR3 is CASSLSSGYTGELFF. CDR3 sequence (DNA): TGCGCCAGCAGCTTATCAAGTGGATACACCGGGGAGCTGTTTTTT. J is TRBJ2-2 and V is TRBV5-1; D gene ambiguous. CDR3 size: 15 residues. Germline CDR1 and CDR2: SGHRS and YFSETQ. V was pared by 2 bases and J by 3 bases, with 11 bases between.

The gene calls are TRBV18 and TRBJ2-1; 9 bases map to TRBD2. The CDR3 covers 16 residues. With V trimmed by 4 bases and J by 8 bases, 12 bases remained unmatched. The germline CDR1 and CDR2 sequences are KGHSH and LQKENI. DNA for the CDR3: TGTGCCAGCTCACGGACGCCGAGCGGGGGGCATGATGAGCAGTTCTTC. It codes for CASSRTPSGGHDEQFF.

This clone has more than one count but fewer than ten. The chain combines TRBV14 with TRBJ2-5, with D maybe TRBD2 (6 bases). Per germline, CDR1 SGHDN and CDR2 FVKESK. The CDR3 covers 13 residues. Trimming shortened V by 0 bases and J by 7 bases, and 9 bases separated the two germline ends. The CDR3 here is CASSQDQEGTQYF. The CDR3 nucleotides read TGTGCCAGCAGCCAAGATCAGGAGGGGACCCAGTACTTC.

The CDR3 spells CASSMGQRGTQYF. In nucleotides, the CDR3 is TGTGCCAGCAGCATGGGACAGAGGGGGACCCAGTACTTC. The genes are TRBV7-2 and TRBJ2-5; TRBD1 aligns across 7 bases. The germline CDR1 and CDR2 sequences are SGHTA and FQGNSA. V shed 5 bases and J 7 bases; nucleotides not matched to a gene: 7. This CDR3 comprises 13 residues.